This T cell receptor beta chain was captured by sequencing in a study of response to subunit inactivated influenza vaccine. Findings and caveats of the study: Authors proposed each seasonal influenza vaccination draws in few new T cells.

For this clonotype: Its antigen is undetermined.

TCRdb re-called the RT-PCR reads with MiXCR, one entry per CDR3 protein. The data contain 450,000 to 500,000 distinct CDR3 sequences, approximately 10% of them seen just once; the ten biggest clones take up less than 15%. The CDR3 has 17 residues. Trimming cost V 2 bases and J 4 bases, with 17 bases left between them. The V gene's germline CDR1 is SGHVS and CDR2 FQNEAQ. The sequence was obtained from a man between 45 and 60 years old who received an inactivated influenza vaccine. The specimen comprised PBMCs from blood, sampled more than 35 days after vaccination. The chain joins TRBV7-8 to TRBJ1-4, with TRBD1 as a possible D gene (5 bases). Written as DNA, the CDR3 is TGTGCCAGCAGCTTATTTCTCAGGGCCACCGTTAATGAAAAACTGTTTTTT. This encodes CASSLFLRATVNEKLFF.